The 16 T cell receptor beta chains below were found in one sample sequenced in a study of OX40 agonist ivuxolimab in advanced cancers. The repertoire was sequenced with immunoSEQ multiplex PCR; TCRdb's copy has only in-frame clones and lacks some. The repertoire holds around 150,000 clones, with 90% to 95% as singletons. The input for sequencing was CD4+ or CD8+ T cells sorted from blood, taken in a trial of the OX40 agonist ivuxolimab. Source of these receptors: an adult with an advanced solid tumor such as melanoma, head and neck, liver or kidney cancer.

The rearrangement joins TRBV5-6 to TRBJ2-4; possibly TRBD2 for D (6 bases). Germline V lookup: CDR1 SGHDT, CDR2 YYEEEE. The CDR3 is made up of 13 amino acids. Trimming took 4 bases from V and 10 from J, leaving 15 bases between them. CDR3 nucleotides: TGTGCCAGCAGCCCCCCGGAGGGCGGTATTCAGTACTTC. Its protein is CASSPPEGGIQYF.

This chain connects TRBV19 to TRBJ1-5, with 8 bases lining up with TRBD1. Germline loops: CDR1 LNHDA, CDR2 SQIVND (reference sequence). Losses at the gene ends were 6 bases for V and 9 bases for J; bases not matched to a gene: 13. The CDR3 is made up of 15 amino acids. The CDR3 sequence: CASSPSTGATWPQHF. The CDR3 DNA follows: TGTGCCAGTAGCCCGTCGACAGGGGCAACATGGCCCCAGCATTTT.

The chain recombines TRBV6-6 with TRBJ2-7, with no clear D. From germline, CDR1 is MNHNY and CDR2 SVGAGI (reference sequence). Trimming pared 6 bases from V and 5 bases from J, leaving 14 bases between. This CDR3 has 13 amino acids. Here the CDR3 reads CASSPRVRDEQYF. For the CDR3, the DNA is TGTGCCAGCAGCCCCCGGGTTAGGGACGAGCAGTACTTC.

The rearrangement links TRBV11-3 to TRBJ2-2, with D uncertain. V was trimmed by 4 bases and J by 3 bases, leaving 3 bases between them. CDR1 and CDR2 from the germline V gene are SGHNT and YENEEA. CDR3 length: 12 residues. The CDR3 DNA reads TGTGCCAGCAGCTCTGACACCGGGGAGCTGTTTTTT. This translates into CASSSDTGELFF.

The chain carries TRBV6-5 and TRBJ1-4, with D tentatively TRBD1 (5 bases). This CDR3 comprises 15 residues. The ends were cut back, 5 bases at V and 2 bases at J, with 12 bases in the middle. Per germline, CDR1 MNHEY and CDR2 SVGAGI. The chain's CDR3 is CASSSQGGTNEKLFF. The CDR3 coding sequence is TGTGCCAGCAGTAGTCAGGGAGGCACTAATGAAAAACTGTTTTTT.

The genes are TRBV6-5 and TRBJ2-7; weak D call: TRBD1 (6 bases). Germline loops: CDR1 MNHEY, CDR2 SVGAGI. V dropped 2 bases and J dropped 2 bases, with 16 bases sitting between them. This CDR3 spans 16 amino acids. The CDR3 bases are TGTGCCAGCAGTTACGCCCGGAACAGGGCAACCTACGAGCAGTACTTC. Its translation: CASSYARNRATYEQYF.

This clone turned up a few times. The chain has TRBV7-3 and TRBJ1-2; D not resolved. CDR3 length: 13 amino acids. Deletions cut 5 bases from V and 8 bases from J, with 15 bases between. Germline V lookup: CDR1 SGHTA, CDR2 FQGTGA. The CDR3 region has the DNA TGTGCCAGCAGCCCGGAGGGTATAGGAGGCTACACCTTC. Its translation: CASSPEGIGGYTF.

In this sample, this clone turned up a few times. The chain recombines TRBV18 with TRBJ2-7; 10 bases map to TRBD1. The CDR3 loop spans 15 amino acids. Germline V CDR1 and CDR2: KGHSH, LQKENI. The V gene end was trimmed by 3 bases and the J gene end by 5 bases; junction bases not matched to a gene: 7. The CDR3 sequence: CASSPWTGGGDEQYF. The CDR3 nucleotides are TGTGCCAGCTCACCGTGGACAGGGGGTGGGGACGAGCAGTACTTC.

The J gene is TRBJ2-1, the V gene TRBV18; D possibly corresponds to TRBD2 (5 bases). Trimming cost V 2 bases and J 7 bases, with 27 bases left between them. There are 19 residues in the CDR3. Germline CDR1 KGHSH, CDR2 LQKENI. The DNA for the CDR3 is TGTGCCAGCTCACCAAGGTTGAGCGGAGCAACGTCTATGGGGAATGAGCAGTTCTTC. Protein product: CASSPRLSGATSMGNEQFF.

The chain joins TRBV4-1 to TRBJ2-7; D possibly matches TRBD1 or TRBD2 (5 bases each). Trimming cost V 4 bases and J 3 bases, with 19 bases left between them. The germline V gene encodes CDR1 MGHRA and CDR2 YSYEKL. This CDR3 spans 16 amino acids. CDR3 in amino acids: CASSPPGTPAGYEQYF. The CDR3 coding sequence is TGCGCCAGCAGCCCACCCGGGACCCCGGCAGGCTACGAGCAGTACTTC.

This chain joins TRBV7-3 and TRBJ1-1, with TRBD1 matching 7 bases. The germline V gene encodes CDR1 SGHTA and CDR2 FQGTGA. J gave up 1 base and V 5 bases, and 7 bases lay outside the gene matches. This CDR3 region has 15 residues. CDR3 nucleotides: TGTGCCAGCAGCGAAACAGGGGACCCGAACACTGAAGCTTTCTTT. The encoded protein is CASSETGDPNTEAFF.

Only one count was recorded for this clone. DNA for the CDR3: TGTGCCAGCAGCCTTGGGATGTTCCGGGGGGTTAGGAATGAGCAGTTCTTC. Amino acids: CASSLGMFRGVRNEQFF. The chain has TRBV5-4 and TRBJ2-1; TRBD2 aligns across 7 bases. CDR3 size: 17 residues. V lost 4 bases, J lost 7 bases, and 17 bases stayed unmatched. Germline CDR1 SGHNT, CDR2 YYREEE (reference sequence).

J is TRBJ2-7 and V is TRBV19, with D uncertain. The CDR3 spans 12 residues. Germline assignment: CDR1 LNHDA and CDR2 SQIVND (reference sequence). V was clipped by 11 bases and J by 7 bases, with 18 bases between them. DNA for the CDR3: TGTGCCTCCGGGCCTCAGGCTGGGGAGCAGTACTTC. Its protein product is CASGPQAGEQYF.

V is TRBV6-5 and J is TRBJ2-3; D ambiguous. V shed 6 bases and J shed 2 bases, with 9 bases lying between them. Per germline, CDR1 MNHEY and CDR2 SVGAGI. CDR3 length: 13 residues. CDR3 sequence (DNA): TGTGCCAGCAGATGGACCCTCACAGATACGCAGTATTTT. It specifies CASRWTLTDTQYF.

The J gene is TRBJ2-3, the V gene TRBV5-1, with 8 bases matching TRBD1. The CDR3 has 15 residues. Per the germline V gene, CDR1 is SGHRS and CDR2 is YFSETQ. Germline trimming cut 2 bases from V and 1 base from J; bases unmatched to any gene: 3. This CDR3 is CASSFGQGGTDTQYF. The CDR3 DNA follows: TGCGCCAGCAGCTTCGGACAGGGAGGCACAGATACGCAGTATTTT.

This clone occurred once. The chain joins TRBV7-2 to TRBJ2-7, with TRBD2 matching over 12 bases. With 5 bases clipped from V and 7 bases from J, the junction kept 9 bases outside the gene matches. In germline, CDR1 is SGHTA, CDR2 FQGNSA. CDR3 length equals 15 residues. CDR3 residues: CASSLSSGGVREQYF. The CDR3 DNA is TGTGCCAGCAGCCTATCTAGCGGGGGGGTACGGGAGCAGTACTTC.